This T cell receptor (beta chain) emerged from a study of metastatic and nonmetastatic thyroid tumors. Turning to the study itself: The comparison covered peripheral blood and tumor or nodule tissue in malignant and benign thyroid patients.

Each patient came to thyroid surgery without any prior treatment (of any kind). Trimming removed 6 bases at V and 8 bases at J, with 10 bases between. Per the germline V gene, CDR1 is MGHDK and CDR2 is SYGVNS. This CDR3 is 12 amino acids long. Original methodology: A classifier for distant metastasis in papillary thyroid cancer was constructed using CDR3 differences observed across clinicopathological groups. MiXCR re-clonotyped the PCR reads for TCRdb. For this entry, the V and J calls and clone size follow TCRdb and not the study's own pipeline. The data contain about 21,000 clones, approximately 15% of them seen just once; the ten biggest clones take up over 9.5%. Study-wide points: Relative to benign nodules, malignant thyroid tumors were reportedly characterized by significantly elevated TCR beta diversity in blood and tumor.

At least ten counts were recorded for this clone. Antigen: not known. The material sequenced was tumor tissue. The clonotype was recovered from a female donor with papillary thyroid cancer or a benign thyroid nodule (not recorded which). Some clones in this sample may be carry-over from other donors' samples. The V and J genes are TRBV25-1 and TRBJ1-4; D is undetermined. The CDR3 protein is CASRGVPEKLFF. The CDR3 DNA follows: TGTGCCAGCAGGGGAGTTCCGGAAAAACTGTTTTTT.